The rows below give T cell receptor beta chains drawn from one sample of a study of T cell changes during pregnancy in multiple sclerosis. Clones were read by immunoSEQ multiplex PCR, and TCRdb kept only the in-frame ones, dropping some. This sample yields fewer than 30,000 clones, of which about nine tenths are seen a single time; 7.5% to 8.5% belongs to the top ten. The sequencing here drew on CD8+ T cells from peripheral blood mononuclear cells, taken in the second trimester of pregnancy. The source is a female donor with multiple sclerosis, enrolled in a pregnancy study. CDR3s include the opening cysteine and the closing phenylalanine or tryptophan. Fields, in order: clone size, D gene, J gene, V gene, CDR3 DNA, CDR3 protein. A D gene is named only where the DNA matches it firmly. Only part of the rows carry a size: once, few, many, or a class if the clone is expanded.

size: once
D: NA
J: TRBJ2-7
V: TRBV5-5
DNA: TGTGCCAGCAGCTTTGGGGCAGGCTACGAGCAGTACTTC
CDR3: CASSFGAGYEQYF

size: NA
D: NA
J: TRBJ2-2
V: TRBV7-6
DNA: TGTGCCAGCAGCTTAAGCGTCAAGAACACCGGGGAGCTGTTTTTT
CDR3: CASSLSVKNTGELFF

size: NA
D: NA
J: TRBJ1-5
V: TRBV28
DNA: TGTGCCAGCAGTTTGAGCGGGAATCAGCCCCAGCATTTT
CDR3: CASSLSGNQPQHF

size: NA
D: NA
J: TRBJ1-6
V: TRBV30
DNA: TGTGCCTGGAGTTCCCAGGGAGGGGCACCCCTCCACTTT
CDR3: CAWSSQGGAPLHF

size: NA
D: TRBD1
J: TRBJ2-7
V: TRBV18
DNA: TGTGCCAGCTCACGGAACAGGGGGCTGTTCTACGAGCAGTACTTC
CDR3: CASSRNRGLFYEQYF

size: NA
D: NA
J: TRBJ2-1
V: TRBV5-1
DNA: TGCGCCAGCAGCGTAGGACACCAGGGGCGTGAGCAGTTCTTC
CDR3: CASSVGHQGREQFF

size: NA
D: TRBD1
J: TRBJ2-1
V: TRBV29-1
DNA: TGCAGCGTTCTGGGCCAGGGGGCCTACAATGAGCAGTTCTTC
CDR3: CSVLGQGAYNEQFF

size: NA
D: TRBD1
J: TRBJ2-2
V: TRBV6-5
DNA: TGTGCCACCAGACAGGGGGCGGACACCGGGGAGCTGTTTTTT
CDR3: CATRQGADTGELFF

size: NA
D: TRBD1
J: TRBJ2-7
V: TRBV6-5
DNA: TGTGCCAGCAGTTCACCCAGGACAGGACTTTACGAGCAGTACTTC
CDR3: CASSSPRTGLYEQYF

size: NA
D: NA
J: TRBJ2-4
V: TRBV28
DNA: TGTGCCAGCACCTTAAGGGGGCCGGGGGACATTCAGTACTTC
CDR3: CASTLRGPGDIQYF

size: NA
D: TRBD2
J: TRBJ2-2
V: TRBV6-1
DNA: TGTGCCAGCAGTGGACTAGCGGGGGGGAACACCGGGGAGCTGTTTTTT
CDR3: CASSGLAGGNTGELFF

size: NA
D: NA
J: TRBJ1-6
V: TRBV2
DNA: TGTGCCAGCAGTACGGGGAATTCCTATAATTCACCCCTCCACTTT
CDR3: CASSTGNSYNSPLHF

size: NA
D: TRBD1
J: TRBJ2-7
V: TRBV13
DNA: TGTGCCAGCAGCCTGGACAGGGCTCACGAGCAGTACTTC
CDR3: CASSLDRAHEQYF

size: NA
D: NA
J: TRBJ1-1
V: TRBV13
DNA: TGTGCCAGCAGTTACCTTGGGGGGGCGGAAGCTTTCTTT
CDR3: CASSYLGGAEAFF

size: NA
D: NA
J: TRBJ2-7
V: TRBV2
DNA: TGTGCCATTACAGGTGGATCCTACGAGCAGTACTTC
CDR3: CAITGGSYEQYF

size: many
D: NA
J: TRBJ1-2
V: TRBV6-1
DNA: TGTGCCAGCAGTGAAGCGTCGGGTAACTATGGCTACACCTTC
CDR3: CASSEASGNYGYTF

size: NA
D: TRBD1
J: TRBJ2-1
V: TRBV6-4
DNA: TGCGCCAGCAGGGGCCCCGGGACAGGGTGGAACAATGAGCAGTTCTTC
CDR3: CASRGPGTGWNNEQFF

size: NA
D: TRBD1
J: TRBJ1-2
V: TRBV27
DNA: TGTGCCAGCAGTTTATCGCCCGGGACAGGGGGTGGCTACACCTTC
CDR3: CASSLSPGTGGGYTF

size: NA
D: NA
J: TRBJ1-2
V: TRBV27
DNA: TGTGCCACTCATCTGTGGGCACATGGCTACACCTTC
CDR3: CATHLWAHGYTF

size: NA
D: NA
J: TRBJ1-5
V: TRBV11-2
DNA: TGTGCCAGCAGCCCGGACATCTCACAGCCCCAGCATTTT
CDR3: CASSPDISQPQHF

size: NA
D: NA
J: TRBJ2-3
V: TRBV5-8
DNA: TGTGCCAGCAGCGACAGAGGAGGGGGCGCGACAGATACGCAGTATTTT
CDR3: CASSDRGGGATDTQYF

size: NA
D: TRBD1
J: TRBJ1-5
V: TRBV2
DNA: TGTGCCAGCAGTTGGACAGGGAATCAGCCCCAGCATTTT
CDR3: CASSWTGNQPQHF

size: NA
D: NA
J: TRBJ2-7
V: TRBV28
DNA: TGTGCCAGCAGTTTAATTCTCTCGTACGAGCAGTACTTC
CDR3: CASSLILSYEQYF

size: once
D: TRBD2
J: TRBJ2-3
V: TRBV15
DNA: TGTGCCACCAGCAGGGTAGCGGGGAGCACAGATACGCAGTATTTT
CDR3: CATSRVAGSTDTQYF

size: NA
D: NA
J: TRBJ1-5
V: TRBV7-8
DNA: TGTGCCAGCAGCCCCTCAGGGGAAGGGGTCAATCAGCCCCAGCATTTT
CDR3: CASSPSGEGVNQPQHF

size: NA
D: NA
J: TRBJ1-2
V: TRBV19
DNA: TGTGCCAGTAGTATTCCCCTCATCCCCCTGGCGGAGGGCTACACCTTC
CDR3: CASSIPLIPLAEGYTF

size: NA
D: TRBD1
J: TRBJ2-1
V: TRBV6-5
DNA: TGTGCCAGCACCTCCGGGACAGGGATCAATGAGCAGTTCTTC
CDR3: CASTSGTGINEQFF

size: NA
D: NA
J: TRBJ1-5
V: TRBV19
DNA: TGTGCCAGTAGTGCGACGTGGCACTATAGCAATCAGCCCCAGCATTTT
CDR3: CASSATWHYSNQPQHF

size: NA
D: TRBD1
J: TRBJ2-7
V: TRBV7-9
DNA: TGTGCCAGCAGCTTAGGGACCGGGACAGAAGCCTACGAGCAGTACTTC
CDR3: CASSLGTGTEAYEQYF

size: NA
D: NA
J: TRBJ2-2
V: TRBV5-5
DNA: TGTGCCAGCAGCTTAATAGCCAACGGGGAGCTGTTTTTT
CDR3: CASSLIANGELFF

size: NA
D: NA
J: TRBJ2-3
V: TRBV19
DNA: TGTGCCAGTAGCCCACAGGTGACGTACACAGATACGCAGTATTTT
CDR3: CASSPQVTYTDTQYF

size: NA
D: TRBD2
J: TRBJ2-3
V: TRBV4-3
DNA: TGCGCCAGCAGCCCGGGACTAGTGACAGATACGCAGTATTTT
CDR3: CASSPGLVTDTQYF

size: NA
D: TRBD2
J: TRBJ2-1
V: TRBV14
DNA: TGTGCCAGCAGCCGAGAGGGACTAGTGAGGGACAATGAGCAGTTCTTC
CDR3: CASSREGLVRDNEQFF

size: NA
D: NA
J: TRBJ1-2
V: TRBV6-5
DNA: TGTGCCAGCAGTTACTCCTCGGGGTTCTATGGCTACACCTTC
CDR3: CASSYSSGFYGYTF

size: NA
D: TRBD1
J: TRBJ2-1
V: TRBV19
DNA: TGTGCGAGTACCTGGACAGGGTGGAATGAGCAGTTCTTC
CDR3: CASTWTGWNEQFF

size: once
D: TRBD2
J: TRBJ2-1
V: TRBV7-9
DNA: TGTGCCAGCAGTCTCGGACTAGCGGGGGGAGAAGATGAGCAGTTCTTC
CDR3: CASSLGLAGGEDEQFF

size: NA
D: NA
J: TRBJ1-2
V: TRBV7-9
DNA: TGTGCCAGCAGCTTCACAGGGTTCTTGGACTATGGCTACACCTTC
CDR3: CASSFTGFLDYGYTF

size: NA
D: NA
J: TRBJ1-2
V: TRBV7-9
DNA: TGTGCCAGCAGCCAAAGGAGTCGAGGGACTCGCGGCTACACCTTC
CDR3: CASSQRSRGTRGYTF